These 13 T cell receptor beta chains came from one sample sequenced in a study of cytomegalovirus exposure and HLA in healthy donors (dated by TCRdb to about 2017). The receptor library was made with the immunoSEQ multiplex PCR assay. For the multiplex PCR, a mixture combining 60 forward primers for TCR Vbeta segments and 13 reverse primers for TCR Jbeta segments was used. TCRdb re-hosts the immuneACCESS table, in-frame sequences only. Its copies lack some clones; in the studies checked, an unresolved V gene accounts for under half of them, and the cause for the rest is not known. Present in this sample are 110,000 or so clones, more than 80% of which were seen just once. 6.1% of the sample belongs to the ten largest clones. The sequenced sample was PBMCs. Receptors originate from a man between 18 and 35 years old in good health and CMV-seronegative.

V and J are TRBV9 and TRBJ2-6; 11 bases agree with TRBD1. J was trimmed by 0 bases and V by 0 bases; bases with no gene match: 5. Germline CDR1 and CDR2: SGDLS and YYNGEE. The CDR3 runs 19 residues. CDR3 in amino acids: CASSVDPGQGASGANVLTF. The CDR3 DNA sequence: TGTGCCAGCAGCGTAGACCCCGGACAGGGGGCCTCTGGGGCCAACGTCCTGACTTTC.

V gene TRBV28 combines with J gene TRBJ2-1, with 12 bases aligning to TRBD2. The CDR3 is 19 residues long. Trimming cost V 5 bases and J 5 bases; bases outside gene matches: 16. CDR1 is MDHEN and CDR2 is SYDVKM in the germline V gene. DNA of the CDR3: TGTGCCAGCAGTACCCATCGACTAGCGGGAGAAGTCGGCGACAATGAGCAGTTCTTC. Its translation: CASSTHRLAGEVGDNEQFF.

This chain uses TRBV6-5 with TRBJ1-5; D is unresolved. The CDR3 is made up of 12 amino acids. Trimming stripped 5 bases from V and 7 bases from J, with 9 bases between. The germline V gene encodes CDR1 MNHEY and CDR2 SVGAGI. DNA for the CDR3: TGTGCCAGCAGTGAGGGAGGGCAGCCCCAGCATTTT. Its protein is CASSEGGQPQHF.

This clone is a singleton in its sample. This same CDR3 is encoded by further DNA sequences in the sample. The J gene is TRBJ2-2, the V gene TRBV28; 7 nucleotides match TRBD2. J gave up 1 base and V 9 bases, and 11 bases lay outside the gene matches. Germline assignment: CDR1 MDHEN and CDR2 SYDVKM. CDR3 size: 16 residues. This CDR3 is CASSPNLAGNTGELFF. The DNA for the CDR3 is TGTGCCAGTAGTCCGAACTTAGCGGGGAACACCGGGGAGCTGTTTTTT.

This clone was observed a few times. Other nucleotide sequences in the sample specify the same CDR3. The chain combines TRBV5-6 with TRBJ1-4; TRBD1 might be the D (5 bases). This CDR3 comprises 15 residues. Germline CDR1 reads SGHDT; CDR2 reads YYEEEE. Trimming shortened V by 3 bases and J by 1 base, and 10 bases separated the two germline ends. The DNA for the CDR3 is TGTGCCAGCAGCTCTTGGGGGGTAACTAATGAAAAACTGTTTTTT. Protein sequence: CASSSWGVTNEKLFF. Combining the CDR3 with reference TRBV5-6 and TRBJ1-4 gives the whole variable domain DAGVTQSPTHLIKTRGQQVTLRCSPKSGHDTVSWYQQALGQGPQFIFQYYEEEERQRGNFPDRFSGHQFPNYSSELNVNALLLGDSALYLCASSSWGVTNEKLFFGSGTQLSVL.

On this clone itself: At one of its ends the junction is not consistent with the germline gene, which may arise from a read error. The J gene is TRBJ2-3, the V gene TRBV5-1; no clear D. Germline CDR1 SGHRS, CDR2 YFSETQ. CDR3 length equals 14 residues. Written as DNA, the CDR3 is TGTGCCAGCAGCTTAGTAGAGGTGTCGAATACGCAGTATTTT. It yields the protein CASSLVEVSNTQYF.

The gene calls are TRBV7-2 and TRBJ2-3; tentatively, D is TRBD1 (7 bases). V was shortened by 2 bases and J by 3 bases, with 9 bases between the two germline ends. The CDR3 consists of 14 residues. Germline V gene lookup returns CDR1 SGHTA and CDR2 FQGNSA. CDR3 in DNA: TGTGCCAGCAGCTTACAGGGGGGAACAGATACGCAGTATTTT. Amino acid sequence: CASSLQGGTDTQYF. Looking up the rest from reference TRBV7-2 and TRBJ2-3 gives the full variable domain: GAGVSQSPSNKVTEKGKDVELRCDPISGHTALYWYRQSLGQGLEFLIYFQGNSAPDKSGLPSDRFSAERTGGSVSTLTIQRTQQEDSAVYLCASSLQGGTDTQYFGPGTRLTVL.

In regard to this clone: A junction end diverges from the germline sequence, so it may reflect a read error. The chain uses TRBV5-6 and TRBJ1-1, with D possibly TRBD1 on 5 matching bases. The CDR3 loop spans 11 amino acids. CDR1 is SGHDT, CDR2 YYEEEE, per germline. The CDR3 nucleotides are TGTGCCAGCAGCCTAGGGGCCACAGAAATCTTT. Protein sequence: CASSLGATEIF. The complete variable domain, with remaining parts taken from reference TRBV5-6 and TRBJ1-1, reads DAGVTQSPTHLIKTRGQQVTLRCSPKSGHDTVSWYQQALGQGPQFIFQYYEEEERQRGNFPDRFSGHQFPNYSSELNVNALLLGDSALYLCASSLGATEIFGQGTRLTVV.

The V gene is TRBV27, the J gene TRBJ2-3; TRBD1 agrees at 11 bases. The CDR3 totals 19 residues. Germline-derived CDR1 and CDR2 are MNHEY and SMNVEV (reference sequence). V was clipped by 1 base and J by 3 bases; unmatched bases: 12. CDR3 in DNA: TGTGCCAGCAGTTTATACCCAGGTGCCGGGACAGGGGGAACAGATACGCAGTATTTT. The encoded protein is CASSLYPGAGTGGTDTQYF.

This clone was seen a single time. The chain joins TRBV4-1 to TRBJ2-2; 7 bases align to TRBD2. CDR3 length: 17 amino acids. The V gene end was trimmed by 0 bases and the J gene end by 5 bases; junction bases not matched to a gene: 9. Germline V CDR1 and CDR2: MGHRA, YSYEKL. The CDR3 bases are TGCGCCAGCAGCCAAGATGAGGCGGGAGAGGGAACCGGGGAGCTGTTTTTT. It yields the protein CASSQDEAGEGTGELFF.

In regard to this clone: Germline is not matched at one junction end, which may reflect a read error. This chain uses TRBV6-5 with TRBJ2-7, with D unresolved. The CDR3 length is 11 residues. The germline CDR1 and CDR2 sequences are MNHEY and SVGAGI. This CDR3 reads CASSYMYGQYF. CDR3 bases: TGTGCCAGCAGTTATATGTACGGGCAGTACTTC.

The V gene is TRBV7-3, the J gene TRBJ1-3, with D uncertain. The germline gives CDR1 SGHTA, CDR2 FQGTGA. V was cut by 4 bases and J by 0 bases, with 10 bases left in between. The CDR3 extends over 15 amino acids. The CDR3 sequence is CASSSDGNSGNTIYF. CDR3 bases: TGTGCCAGCAGCTCGGACGGGAACTCTGGAAACACCATATATTTT.

This clone was recorded many times. The chain couples TRBV5-1 to TRBJ2-7; TRBD2 might be the D (6 bases). The V end was cut by 0 bases, the J end by 0 bases, with 13 bases between. From germline, CDR1 is SGHRS and CDR2 YFSETQ. The CDR3 length is 16 residues. CDR3 sequence: CASSLAAGPSSYEQYF. In nucleotides, the CDR3 is TGCGCCAGCAGCTTGGCCGCGGGACCCAGCTCCTACGAGCAGTACTTC.